This TCR beta chain was sequenced for a study of cytomegalovirus exposure and HLA in healthy donors. General observations from the study: Researchers catalogued 150 or so TCR beta chains as cytomegalovirus-associated. Most observed TCR sequences were rare, whereas some public TCRs were detected in many donors. The classifier, whose performance was assessed in both the original and validation cohorts, reportedly diagnosed cytomegalovirus status with high specificity and sensitivity.

A note on this clone: The antigen remains unidentified.

Assay: immunoSEQ multiplex PCR; the TCRdb copy retains only in-frame clones and omits some. The sample includes more than 250,000 clones, roughly 89% of them seen just once. The validation cohort, a group of more than 95 subjects, included the donors and was separate from the roughly 670-subject first cohort. The receptor was isolated from a woman between 18 and 29 years old in good health and CMV-seronegative. Material: PBMCs.

Here the CDR3 reads CASSLLVADYEQYF. The CDR3 DNA sequence: TGTGCCAGCAGCTTATTGGTAGCGGACTACGAGCAGTACTTC. V and J are TRBV11-2 and TRBJ2-7; maybe TRBD2 (6 bases). V lost 2 bases, J lost 3 bases, and 11 bases lay in between. This CDR3 has 14 residues. The V gene's germline CDR1 is SGHAT and CDR2 FQNNGV. The full variable domain, rest sourced from reference TRBV11-2 and TRBJ2-7, is EAGVAQSPRYKIIEKRQSVAFWCNPISGHATLYWYQQILGQGPKLLIQFQNNGVVDDSQLPKDRFSAERLKGVDSTLKIQPAKLEDSAVYLCASSLLVADYEQYFGPGTRLTVT.